This is a list of T cell receptor beta chains from one sample in a study of T cell responses to AZD1222 COVID-19 vaccine. Produced via immunoSEQ multiplex PCR; TCRdb's table is partial and in-frame only. In the table there are some 150,000 clones, nearly 95% of which are singletons. The sample consisted of peripheral blood, taken 28 days after the second AZD1222 dose. These receptors were taken from an adult who received the AZD1222 COVID-19 vaccine. CDR3s include the opening cysteine and the closing phenylalanine or tryptophan. The D gene is left open where the match is weak. Clone size is not always given. Where it is, it says once, few, many or a class for expanded clones.

v_gene	j_gene	d_gene	abundance	CDR3aa	CDR3nt
TRBV6-4	TRBJ1-2	TRBD1	NA	CASRAGTGANYGYTF	TGTGCCAGCAGGGCCGGGACAGGGGCCAACTATGGCTACACCTTC
TRBV28	TRBJ1-1	TRBD1	once	CASSDRGNTEAFF	TGTGCCAGTTCGGACAGGGGGAACACTGAAGCTTTCTTT
TRBV5-1	TRBJ1-2	TRBD1	NA	CASSGQGFYGYTF	TGCGCCAGCAGTGGACAGGGATTCTATGGCTACACCTTC
TRBV7-2	TRBJ2-7	NA	NA	CASSLGDRYYEQYF	TGTGCCAGCAGCTTAGGAGACCGATACTACGAGCAGTACTTC
TRBV13	TRBJ1-1	NA	once	CASSLGKGAFF	TGTGCCAGCAGCTTGGGGAAGGGAGCTTTCTTT
TRBV5-1	TRBJ1-2	NA	NA	CASSLVSLASGYTF	TGCGCCAGCAGCTTGGTGAGTCTCGCCAGTGGCTACACCTTC
TRBV3-1/TRBV3-2	TRBJ2-1	TRBD2	NA	CASSLSPRLAGINEQFF	TGTGCCAGCAGCCTTAGCCCCCGACTAGCGGGAATCAATGAGCAGTTCTTC
TRBV10-3	TRBJ2-2	NA	NA	CAIRTDREDTGELFF	TGTGCCATCAGGACCGACAGGGAGGACACCGGGGAGCTGTTTTTT
TRBV9	TRBJ2-3	NA	NA	CASSSPGISTDTQYF	TGTGCCAGCAGCTCCCCGGGGATTAGCACAGATACGCAGTATTTT
TRBV4-2	TRBJ1-1	TRBD1	NA	CASSHPGQDPKAFF	TGTGCCAGCAGCCATCCCGGACAGGACCCAAAAGCTTTCTTT
TRBV4-2	TRBJ2-7	TRBD1	NA	CASSQGTGLSYEQYF	TGTGCCAGCAGCCAAGGGACAGGTCTTTCCTACGAGCAGTACTTC
TRBV5-1	TRBJ1-2	NA	NA	CASSLGNYGYTF	TGCGCCAGCAGCTTGGGAAACTATGGCTACACCTTC
TRBV28	TRBJ1-5	TRBD1	NA	CASSATGGSNQPQHF	TGTGCCAGCAGTGCAACAGGGGGTAGCAATCAGCCCCAGCATTTT
TRBV11-3	TRBJ2-3	TRBD2	NA	CASSPGGWGTDTQYF	TGTGCCAGCAGCCCGGGGGGTTGGGGCACAGATACGCAGTATTTT
TRBV10-3	TRBJ1-2	TRBD1	NA	CAMGQGNYGYTF	TGTGCCATGGGACAGGGAAACTATGGCTACACCTTC
TRBV12-3/TRBV12-4	TRBJ1-1	TRBD1	NA	CASSRDMDREAFF	TGTGCCAGCAGTCGAGATATGGACAGGGAAGCTTTCTTT
TRBV12-3/TRBV12-4	TRBJ1-5	NA	once	CASSLTEDQPQHF	TGTGCCAGCAGTTTGACAGAAGATCAGCCCCAGCATTTT
TRBV5-1	TRBJ2-3	TRBD1	NA	CASSSTGVGDTQYF	TGCGCCAGCAGCTCCACAGGGGTGGGAGATACGCAGTATTTT
TRBV4-2	TRBJ1-1	TRBD1	NA	CASSQTTSGTGVKAFF	TGTGCCAGCAGCCAAACCACCTCCGGGACAGGGGTGAAAGCTTTCTTT
TRBV28	TRBJ2-1	TRBD1	NA	CASSLPGTASRGQFF	TGTGCCAGCAGCCTGCCTGGGACAGCGTCTCGGGGGCAGTTCTTC
TRBV6-5	TRBJ1-5	TRBD1	once	CASRLGTGWFQPQHF	TGTGCCAGCCGCCTAGGGACAGGGTGGTTTCAGCCCCAGCATTTT
TRBV28	TRBJ2-7	NA	once	CASRRVGSAYEQYF	TGTGCCTCTCGCCGCGTGGGGAGCGCCTACGAGCAGTACTTC
TRBV19	TRBJ2-2	NA	NA	CASSVNTGEGTGELFF	TGTGCCAGTTCGGTAAACACGGGGGAAGGCACCGGGGAGCTGTTTTTT
TRBV10-3	TRBJ2-1	TRBD2	NA	CAIKERGAYNEQFF	TGTGCCATCAAGGAGCGGGGGGCCTACAATGAGCAGTTCTTC
TRBV7-9	TRBJ2-5	NA	NA	CASSRTVAGETQYF	TGTGCCAGCAGCCGGACGGTGGCGGGAGAGACCCAGTACTTC
TRBV27	TRBJ2-5	NA	NA	CASSFPPRQGGGESQYF	TGTGCCAGCAGTTTCCCGCCCCGACAGGGAGGGGGAGAGTCCCAGTACTTC
TRBV28	TRBJ2-3	TRBD1	NA	CASRLGQGLRNPLQYF	TGTGCCAGCAGGCTAGGACAGGGCTTGAGGAACCCCCTGCAGTATTTT
TRBV24-1	TRBJ2-1	NA	NA	CATSGAGEQFF	TGTGCCACCAGTGGGGCGGGAGAGCAGTTCTTC
TRBV5-8	TRBJ2-1	TRBD1	NA	CASSEGTGSYNEQFF	TGTGCCAGCAGCGAGGGGACAGGGAGCTACAATGAGCAGTTCTTC
TRBV27	TRBJ1-1	NA	few	CASSLWSSHTEAFF	TGTGCCAGCAGTTTATGGTCAAGCCATACTGAAGCTTTCTTT
TRBV7-8	TRBJ2-3	NA	NA	CASSLSVGGTDTQYF	TGTGCCAGCAGCTTATCTGTGGGAGGCACAGATACGCAGTATTTT
TRBV9	TRBJ1-2	NA	NA	CASSVEPTGNVGYTF	TGTGCCAGCAGCGTAGAGCCCACGGGGAATGTAGGCTACACCTTC
TRBV18	TRBJ2-1	NA	NA	CASSPPIGAHNEQFF	TGTGCCAGCTCACCACCGATAGGGGCCCACAATGAGCAGTTCTTC
TRBV6-2/TRBV6-3	TRBJ1-2	NA	NA	CASSYESGYTF	TGTGCCAGCAGTTACGAGTCAGGCTACACCTTC
TRBV28	TRBJ2-3	NA	NA	CASSFGPPRTDTQYF	TGTGCCAGCAGTTTTGGCCCGCCACGCACAGATACGCAGTATTTT
TRBV28	TRBJ1-5	NA	NA	CASSLSGGLHQPQHF	TGTGCCAGCAGTTTATCCGGGGGGCTCCATCAGCCCCAGCATTTT
TRBV6-4	TRBJ2-6	NA	NA	CASGGGTDAGANVLTF	TGTGCCAGCGGGGGGGGGACAGACGCTGGGGCCAACGTCCTGACTTTC
TRBV19	TRBJ2-5	TRBD2	NA	CASSRGTSGRETQYF	TGTGCCAGTAGTCGAGGGACTAGCGGGAGGGAGACCCAGTACTTC
TRBV2	TRBJ2-5	NA	NA	CATQRGATQETQYF	TGTGCCACCCAGCGAGGAGCCACACAAGAGACCCAGTACTTC
TRBV18	TRBJ1-1	TRBD1	NA	CASSRDRLNTEAFF	TGTGCCAGCTCACGGGACAGGCTGAACACTGAAGCTTTCTTT
TRBV6-1	TRBJ2-7	NA	NA	CASSESRTSYEQYF	TGTGCCAGCAGTGAAAGCAGGACGTCCTACGAGCAGTACTTC
TRBV2	TRBJ2-7	TRBD1	NA	CASRNQDRGPYEQYF	TGTGCCAGCAGAAATCAGGACAGGGGGCCCTACGAGCAGTACTTC
TRBV9	TRBJ1-2	TRBD1	NA	CASTQGAGGVGYGYTF	TGTGCCAGCACCCAAGGGGCAGGGGGGGTCGGCTATGGCTACACCTTC
TRBV29-1	TRBJ2-7	TRBD1	once	CSVEGTGGREQYF	TGCAGCGTTGAGGGGACAGGCGGTCGCGAGCAGTACTTC
TRBV7-8	TRBJ1-3	TRBD1	NA	CASSLVGQGKGNTIYF	TGTGCCAGCAGCTTAGTGGGACAGGGTAAAGGAAACACCATATATTTT
TRBV7-7	TRBJ2-3	TRBD2	NA	CASSLAGGDTDTQYF	TGTGCTAGCAGCTTAGCGGGCGGGGACACAGATACGCAGTATTTT
TRBV6-2/TRBV6-3	TRBJ1-2	TRBD1	NA	CASSYGTANYGYTF	TGTGCCAGCAGTTACGGGACAGCTAACTATGGCTACACCTTC
TRBV19	TRBJ2-3	NA	NA	CATRRTLSTDTQYF	TGTGCCACTCGCCGGACCCTAAGCACAGATACGCAGTATTTT
TRBV28	TRBJ1-2	NA	once	CASSLGSGLEGYTF	TGTGCCAGCAGTTTAGGGTCCGGGCTAGAGGGCTACACCTTC
TRBV28	TRBJ1-5	TRBD1	NA	CASRPDRANQPQHF	TGTGCCAGCAGACCCGACAGGGCGAATCAGCCCCAGCATTTT
TRBV28	TRBJ1-1	NA	NA	CASSLASTEAFF	TGTGCCAGCAGTTTAGCAAGCACTGAAGCTTTCTTT
TRBV28	TRBJ1-6	NA	once	CASSTASLSLHF	TGTGCCAGCAGTACAGCTTCCTTATCCCTCCACTTT
TRBV6-1	TRBJ2-1	NA	NA	CASSDRRWEFF	TGTGCCAGCAGTGATCGCAGGTGGGAGTTCTTC
TRBV5-6	TRBJ2-2	NA	NA	CASSRTVNTGELFF	TGTGCCAGCAGCCGGACAGTAAACACCGGGGAGCTGTTTTTT
TRBV5-4	TRBJ2-1	NA	NA	CASSFHNEQFF	TGTGCCAGCAGCTTCCACAATGAGCAGTTCTTC
TRBV5-1	TRBJ2-3	NA	NA	CASSFPKTPSTDTQYF	TGCGCCAGCAGCTTCCCTAAGACACCTAGCACAGATACGCAGTATTTT
TRBV7-9	TRBJ1-2	NA	NA	CASSLDTGGLNGYTF	TGTGCCAGCAGCTTAGACACGGGGGGGTTGAATGGCTACACCTTC
TRBV30	TRBJ1-5	NA	NA	CACNLYQPQHF	TGTGCCTGTAACCTTTATCAGCCCCAGCATTTT